A selection of T cell receptor beta chains follows, all from one sample in a study of T cell changes during pregnancy in multiple sclerosis. Repertoires were generated with immunoSEQ multiplex PCR, while TCRdb's copy carries only in-frame clones and drops some. The table lists some 61,000 clones, 75% to 95% of them singletons. The sequencing used peripheral blood, collected in the second trimester of pregnancy. Source of these receptors: a female donor with multiple sclerosis, enrolled in a pregnancy study. CDR3s include the opening cysteine and the closing phenylalanine or tryptophan. D genes are given only for firm matches. A row's size may be missing; if present it is once, few, many or a size class.

NA	TRBV29-1	TRBD2	TRBJ2-7	TGCAGCGTCTCGTTCGGGACTAGCGGCCACGAGCAGTACTTC	CSVSFGTSGHEQYF
NA	TRBV7-9	TRBD1	TRBJ2-1	TGTGCCATTGAATCGCAGGGGGTCGAGCAGTTCTTC	CAIESQGVEQFF
once	TRBV7-9	NA	TRBJ1-2	TGTGCCAGCAGCTTAGACCCTACAGGGAAGGTCGGCTACACCTTC	CASSLDPTGKVGYTF
NA	TRBV6-5	NA	TRBJ1-3	TGTGCCAGCAGTTACGTGGGGGCTTCTTCTGGAAACACCATATATTTT	CASSYVGASSGNTIYF
NA	TRBV15	NA	TRBJ2-5	TGTGCCACCAGCAGAGATCCCTCATCCCAGGAGACCCAGTACTTC	CATSRDPSSQETQYF
NA	TRBV12-5	TRBD2	TRBJ2-1	TGTGCTAGTGGAATTAGCGGGGGGAGCCACAATGAGCAGTTCTTC	CASGISGGSHNEQFF
NA	TRBV30	TRBD1	TRBJ2-7	TGTGCCTGGAGCCGGGGACAGGGGGCAACCTACGAGCAGTACTTC	CAWSRGQGATYEQYF
NA	TRBV4-2	TRBD2	TRBJ2-2	TGTGCCAGCAGCCAAACGGGACTAGCGGGAGGAACCGGGGAGCTGTTTTTT	CASSQTGLAGGTGELFF
NA	TRBV7-6	TRBD1	TRBJ2-2	TGTGCCAGCACCCCAGGGGGTGTGAACACCGGGGAGCTGTTTTTT	CASTPGGVNTGELFF
NA	TRBV9	NA	TRBJ1-1	TGTGCCAGCAGCGCCATAACAGGGATCCCCCTTAACACTGAAGCTTTCTTT	CASSAITGIPLNTEAFF
NA	TRBV30	TRBD1	TRBJ1-6	TGTGCCTGGAGTAGGGACAGATATAATTCACCCCTCCACTTT	CAWSRDRYNSPLHF
NA	TRBV13	TRBD1	TRBJ2-4	TGTGCCAGCATGGCCTGGCAGGGGGCTCTGAACATTCAGTACTTC	CASMAWQGALNIQYF
NA	TRBV2	TRBD1	TRBJ2-1	TGTGCCAGCAGTCGGTCCCGGGACAGGATAATCAATGAGCAGTTCTTC	CASSRSRDRIINEQFF
NA	TRBV19	NA	TRBJ1-5	TGTGCCAGTAGTATAGGACAGGCCGGCAATCAGCCCCAGCATTTT	CASSIGQAGNQPQHF
NA	TRBV7-3	TRBD2	TRBJ2-2	TGTGCCAGCAGTCTACTAGCGGGGGGGCAGAACACCGGGGAGCTGTTTTTT	CASSLLAGGQNTGELFF